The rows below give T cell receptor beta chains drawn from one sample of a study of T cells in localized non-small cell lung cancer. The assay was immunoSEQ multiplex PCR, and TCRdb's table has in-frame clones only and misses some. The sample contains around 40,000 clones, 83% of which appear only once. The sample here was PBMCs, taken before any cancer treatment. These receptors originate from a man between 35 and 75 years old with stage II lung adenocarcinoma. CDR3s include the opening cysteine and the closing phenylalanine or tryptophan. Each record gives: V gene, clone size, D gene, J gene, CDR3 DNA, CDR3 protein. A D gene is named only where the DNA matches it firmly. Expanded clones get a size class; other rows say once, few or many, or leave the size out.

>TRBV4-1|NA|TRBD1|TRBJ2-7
TGCGCCAGCAGCGGACAGGGCCACGAGCAGTACTTC
CASSGQGHEQYF
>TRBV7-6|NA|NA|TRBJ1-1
TGTGCCAGAAGCTTAGTGGGGCTGGGACAATCTGAAGCTTTCTTT
CARSLVGLGQSEAFF
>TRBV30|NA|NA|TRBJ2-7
TGTGCCTGGGGACTTGCATACGAGCAGTACTTC
CAWGLAYEQYF
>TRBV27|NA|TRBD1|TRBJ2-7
TGTGCCAGCAGTTTCGGACAGGGGGGACCCCGTAGCGAGCAGTACTTC
CASSFGQGGPRSEQYF
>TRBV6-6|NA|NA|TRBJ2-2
TGTGCCAGCGGGCCAAGAGCGAACACCGGGGAGCTGTTTTTT
CASGPRANTGELFF
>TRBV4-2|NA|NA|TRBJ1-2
TGTGCCAGCAGCTCATCCTCCCTATCGTTTAATGGCTACACCTTC
CASSSSSLSFNGYTF
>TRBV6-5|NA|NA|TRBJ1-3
TGTGCCAGCAGTTACGGGGGACTGGGGTCTGGAAACACCATATATTTT
CASSYGGLGSGNTIYF
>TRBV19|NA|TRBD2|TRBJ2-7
TGTGCCAGTAGTATGAGGACTAGCGGTCTGAACGAGCAGTACTTC
CASSMRTSGLNEQYF
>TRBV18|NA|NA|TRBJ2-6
TGTGCCAGCTCGCCCAAGGGAGCCTCTTCGACTGGGGCCAACGTCCTGACTTTC
CASSPKGASSTGANVLTF
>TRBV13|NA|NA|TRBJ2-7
TGTGCCAGCAGCTTAGGGGGCGAGCAGTACTTC
CASSLGGEQYF
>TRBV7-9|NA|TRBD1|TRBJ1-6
TGTGCCAGCAGCTCCTCGATTCCCGGACAGGGGTATTCACCCCTCCACTTT
CASSSSIPGQGYSPLHF
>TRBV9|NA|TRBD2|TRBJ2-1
TGTGCCAGCAGCGTTGGGGGGACTAGCGAGTATGAGCAGTTCTTC
CASSVGGTSEYEQFF
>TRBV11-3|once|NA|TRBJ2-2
TGTGCCAGCCGGGAAATGGGGAACACCGGGGAGCTGTTTTTT
CASREMGNTGELFF
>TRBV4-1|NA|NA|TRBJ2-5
TGCGCCAGCAGCCAAGGGGGGGCCGGCCGGGAGACCCAGTACTTC
CASSQGGAGRETQYF
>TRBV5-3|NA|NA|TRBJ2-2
TGTGCCAGCAGCAAGTATGGCCCGATAAGCGGGGAGCTGTTTTTT
CASSKYGPISGELFF
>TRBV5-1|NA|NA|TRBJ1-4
TGCGCCAGCAGCGAAGGGACTTTTCCAACTAATGAAAAACTGTTTTTT
CASSEGTFPTNEKLFF
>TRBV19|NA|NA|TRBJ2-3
TGTGCCAGTAGTACGATCGCCTTGGGAGGTACGCAGTATTTT
CASSTIALGGTQYF
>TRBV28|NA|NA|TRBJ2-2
TGTGCCAGCAGTTTACCCTTGGTAACCGGGGAGCTGTTTTTT
CASSLPLVTGELFF
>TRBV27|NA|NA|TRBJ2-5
TGTGCCAGCAGTTTGGTCTCGACCCAGTACTTC
CASSLVSTQYF
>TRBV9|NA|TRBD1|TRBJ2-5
TGTGCCAGCAGCGCCCGGGACAGGGGAAAAGGAGAGACCCAGTACTTC
CASSARDRGKGETQYF
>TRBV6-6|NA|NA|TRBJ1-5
TGTGCCAGCAGTTTGCGAGAGAAGAATCAGCCCCAGCATTTT
CASSLREKNQPQHF
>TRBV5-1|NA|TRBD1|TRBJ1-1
TGCGCCAGCAGCTTGAAGAGGGGGCAGACCACTGAAGCTTTCTTT
CASSLKRGQTTEAFF
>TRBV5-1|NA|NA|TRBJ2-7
TGCGCCAGCAGCCTTCGCGGTTCTGCCTACGAGCAGTACTTC
CASSLRGSAYEQYF
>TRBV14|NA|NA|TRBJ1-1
TGTGCCAGCAGCCAGGAACCGAACACTGAAGCTTTCTTT
CASSQEPNTEAFF
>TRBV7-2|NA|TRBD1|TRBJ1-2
TGTGCCAGCAGCCCCCAGACAGGGGGTTGGTATGGCTACACCTTC
CASSPQTGGWYGYTF
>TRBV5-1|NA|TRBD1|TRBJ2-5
TGCGCCAGCAGCACCGGGACAGGGGAGACCCAGTACTTC
CASSTGTGETQYF
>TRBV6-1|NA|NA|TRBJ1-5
TGTGCCAGCATAGTGGGCCATGGGAATCAGCCCCAGCATTTT
CASIVGHGNQPQHF
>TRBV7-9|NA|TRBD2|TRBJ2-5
TGTGCCAGCAGCTTGTTAGCGGGCCAAGAGACCCAGTACTTC
CASSLLAGQETQYF
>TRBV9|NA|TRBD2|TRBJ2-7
TGTGCCAGCAGCGCTAGCGGGGGCCCTTACGAGCAGTACTTC
CASSASGGPYEQYF
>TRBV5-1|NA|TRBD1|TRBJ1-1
TGCGCCAGCAGCATAACAGGGGGAGGTGCTGAAGCTTTCTTT
CASSITGGGAEAFF
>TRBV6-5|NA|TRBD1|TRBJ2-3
TGTGCCAGCAGTTCACAGGGGGCGCGCACAGATACGCAGTATTTT
CASSSQGARTDTQYF